This entry lists 13 T cell receptor beta chains sequenced from one sample in a study of shared clonotypes between healthy human individuals. The repertoire was sequenced with immunoSEQ multiplex PCR; TCRdb's copy has only in-frame clones and lacks some. The profile covers about 1.1 million clones, with roughly 80% appearing a single time and roughly 0.82% taken by the ten largest. The sample taken for sequencing was memory CD4+ T cells from PBMCs. The subset is: CD45RA-negative fraction. All receptors derive from a man younger than 30 in good health. Some clones in this sample may be carry-over from other donors' samples.

The chain links TRBV18 to TRBJ2-1, with D uncertain. The CDR3 length is 14 residues. V dropped 0 bases and J dropped 7 bases, with 10 bases sitting between them. Per the germline V gene, CDR1 is KGHSH and CDR2 is LQKENI. The CDR3 nucleotides are TGTGCCAGCTCACCACCGGAAAATAGGAATGAGCAGTTCTTC. Protein: CASSPPENRNEQFF. The complete variable domain, with remaining parts taken from reference TRBV18 and TRBJ2-1, reads NAGVMQNPRHLVRRRGQEARLRCSPMKGHSHVYWYRQLPEEGLKFMVYLQKENIIDESGMPKERFSAEFPKEGPSILRIQQVVRGDSAAYFCASSPPENRNEQFFGPGTRLTVL.

This clone was counted a single time. The chain has TRBV30 and TRBJ1-5, with a possible D match to TRBD1 (6 bases). Germline V gene sequence: CDR1 GTSNPN, CDR2 SVGIG (reference sequence). CDR3 length: 16 amino acids. V dropped 6 bases and J dropped 1 base, with 19 bases sitting between them. The CDR3 nucleotides are TGTGCCTGCCAAACAGGGAGTGGTTTGAGCAATCAGCCCCAGCATTTT. Protein product: CACQTGSGLSNQPQHF.

The chain links TRBV27 to TRBJ1-2; no clear D. The CDR3 sequence is 12 residues long. Trimming left V 5 bases short and J 7 bases short, with 11 bases between. The V gene's germline CDR1 is MNHEY and CDR2 SMNVEV (reference sequence). For the CDR3, the DNA is TGTGCCAGCAGTGCTGCGGATGGTGGCTACACCTTC. Its translation: CASSAADGGYTF.

The chain carries TRBV2 and TRBJ2-5; a possible D gene is TRBD1 (7 bases). The end of the DNA fits TRBJ2-7 better, so the J call may be wrong. CDR1 is SNHLY, CDR2 FYNNEI, per germline. CDR3 length equals 14 residues. CDR3 sequence (DNA): TGTGCCAGCTTGTCAAACAGGGGACTCTACGAGCAGTACTTC. Its translation is CASLSNRGLYEQYF.

This chain uses TRBV9 with TRBJ1-2; tentative D call: TRBD1 (5 bases). Germline V gene lookup returns CDR1 SGDLS and CDR2 YYNGEE. The V gene lost 0 bases and the J gene lost 4 bases, with 13 bases spanning the gap. CDR3 length equals 15 residues. The CDR3 region has the DNA TGTGCCAGCAGCGTAGTTGGGGGACCCAGCTATGGCTACACCTTC. Protein: CASSVVGGPSYGYTF.

This chain joins TRBV5-1 and TRBJ2-7; TRBD1 aligns across 9 bases. The length of the CDR3 is 16 residues. V shed 4 bases, J shed 2 bases, and the junction held 10 bases outside the gene matches. The germline gives CDR1 SGHRS, CDR2 YFSETQ. The CDR3 spells CASSPERGQGAYEQYF. CDR3 in DNA: TGCGCCAGCAGCCCCGAGAGGGGACAGGGTGCCTACGAGCAGTACTTC.

The chain employs TRBV28 and TRBJ1-2; D uncertain. The CDR3 consists of 13 residues. V lost 8 bases and J lost 5, with 15 bases in between. Germline lookup yields CDR1 MDHEN and CDR2 SYDVKM. For the CDR3, the DNA is TGTGCCAGCTCTTCGGGGTCGAGATATGGCTACACCTTC. It codes for CASSSGSRYGYTF.

The V call is TRBV5-4, the J call TRBJ2-5, with 8 bases identical to TRBD2. CDR1 is SGHNT and CDR2 is YYREEE in the germline V gene (reference sequence). The CDR3 has 16 residues. V lost 2 bases and J lost 2; bases outside the gene matches: 8. The CDR3 reads CASSLFHGGGQETQYF. Here the CDR3 DNA reads TGTGCCAGCAGCTTATTCCACGGGGGGGGTCAAGAGACCCAGTACTTC.

As regards this clone: A much larger clonotype is one base distant, so this may be a read error. The sample holds other DNA sequences that translate to the same CDR3. This chain connects TRBV7-2 to TRBJ1-2, with D unclear. V was clipped by 1 base and J by 5 bases, with 5 bases between them. In germline, CDR1 is SGHTA, CDR2 FQGNSA. CDR3 length equals 12 residues. The CDR3 spells CASSLVGYGYTF. In DNA form, the CDR3 reads TGTGCCAGCAGCTTAGTAGGGTATGGCTACACCTTC.

This chain uses TRBV5-1 with TRBJ2-2, with no clear D. V was cut by 4 bases and J by 2 bases, with 21 bases left in between. This CDR3 has 18 residues. CDR1 is SGHRS and CDR2 is YFSETQ in the germline V gene. CDR3: CASSAPWTNLGNTGELFF. CDR3 nucleotides: TGCGCCAGCAGCGCGCCGTGGACCAACCTCGGCAACACCGGGGAGCTGTTTTTT.

The chain couples TRBV28 to TRBJ2-5; 8 nucleotides line up with TRBD1. CDR3 length: 18 residues. The ends lost 4 bases at V and 0 bases at J; junction bases unmatched: 13. Germline CDR1 and CDR2: MDHEN and SYDVKM. The CDR3 nucleotides read TGTGCCAGCAGTTCAGGGACAGGCAAAACCCTGTACCAAGAGACCCAGTACTTC. It translates to CASSSGTGKTLYQETQYF.

V is TRBV6-1 and J is TRBJ2-1; D remains ambiguous. Germline V gene lookup returns CDR1 MNHNS and CDR2 SASEGT. CDR3 length: 15 amino acids. Trimming took off 4 bases at V and 1 base at J, with 11 bases between the two ends. As DNA, the CDR3 is TGTGCCAGCAGTGTCGGTCGCGGTTCCTACAATGAGCAGTTCTTC. Amino acid sequence: CASSVGRGSYNEQFF.

Here the CDR3 DNA reads TGTGCCAGTAGTGGTCGTCGGACAGGAAAGCGGTACTTC. Amino acids: CASSGRRTGKRYF. The chain joins TRBV19 to TRBJ2-5; TRBD1 matches at 7 bases. Trimming cost V 5 bases and J 13 bases; bases outside gene matches: 13. Per germline, CDR1 LNHDA and CDR2 SQIVND (reference sequence). The CDR3 extends over 13 amino acids.